These T cell receptor beta chains were read from a single sample in a study of neurological immune-mediated disorders. TCRdb independently ran MiXCR on the 5' RACE reads; one entry per CDR3 protein. The repertoire has tens of thousands of distinct CDR3 sequences, roughly 7% of them found once; the top ten carry about 4%. Sequencing used PBMCs. The receptors were gathered from a woman between 40 and 55 years old in good health. CDR3s include the opening cysteine and the closing phenylalanine or tryptophan. The D gene is left open where the match is weak. Where a row states a size, it is once, few, many or the class of an expanded clone; other rows omit it.

clone size	V gene	J gene	D gene	CDR3 protein	CDR3 DNA
NA	TRBV19	TRBJ2-6	NA	CASRVGGANVLTF	TGTGCCTCCAGGGTTGGTGGGGCCAACGTCCTGACTTTC
many	TRBV11-3	TRBJ2-1	TRBD2	CASSGAGGLYNEQFF	TGTGCCAGCAGCGGAGCGGGGGGACTGTACAATGAGCAGTTCTTC
many	TRBV3-1	TRBJ1-1	TRBD1	CASSQQGGTEAFF	TGTGCCAGCAGCCAACAGGGGGGCACTGAAGCTTTCTTT
few	TRBV15	TRBJ1-1	NA	CATSRVGMNTEAFF	TGTGCCACCAGCAGAGTAGGGATGAATACTGAAGCTTTCTTT
many	TRBV2	TRBJ1-5	NA	CASRGFGGSNQPQHF	TGTGCCAGCAGAGGGTTTGGGGGTAGCAATCAGCCCCAGCATTTT
many	TRBV27	TRBJ2-1	TRBD2	CASSPVASGSGNEQFF	TGTGCCAGCAGCCCGGTGGCTAGCGGGAGTGGTAATGAGCAGTTCTTC
many	TRBV18	TRBJ2-1	NA	CASSPDGPYNEQFF	TGTGCCAGCTCTCCAGACGGCCCCTACAATGAGCAGTTCTTC
many	TRBV27	TRBJ1-1	NA	CASSLDSSNTEAFF	TGTGCCAGCAGTTTGGACAGTTCGAACACTGAAGCTTTCTTT
many	TRBV20-1	TRBJ2-1	NA	CSAIRQADNEQFF	TGCAGTGCTATCCGACAAGCCGACAATGAGCAGTTCTTC
many	TRBV5-1	TRBJ2-7	TRBD2	CATSPRLAGIYEQYF	TGCGCCACAAGTCCTAGACTAGCGGGGATCTACGAGCAGTACTTC
many	TRBV5-1	TRBJ1-1	NA	CASSLGPGTEAFF	TGCGCCAGCAGCTTGGGACCAGGGACTGAAGCTTTCTTT
many	TRBV28	TRBJ2-1	NA	CASSRDPYSEFF	TGTGCCAGCAGTCGGGACCCATATAGTGAGTTCTTC
many	TRBV14	TRBJ2-3	NA	CASSQDSGFSTDTQYF	TGTGCCAGCAGCCAAGATTCTGGGTTTAGCACAGATACGCAGTATTTT
many	TRBV2	TRBJ2-4	NA	CASRENLDWGLAKNIQYF	TGTGCCAGCAGAGAAAACCTGGACTGGGGCTTGGCCAAAAACATTCAGTACTTC
many	TRBV20-1	TRBJ1-2	TRBD1	CSAGGTGGSDGYTF	TGCAGTGCGGGGGGGACAGGGGGCTCGGATGGCTACACCTTC
many	TRBV10-3	TRBJ2-2	TRBD1	CAISYYRGAGELFF	TGTGCCATCAGCTATTACAGGGGGGCCGGGGAGCTGTTTTTT
many	TRBV4-1	TRBJ2-1	NA	CASSQGRGRDNEQFF	TGCGCCAGCAGCCAAGGACGGGGTAGAGACAATGAGCAGTTCTTC
many	TRBV18	TRBJ2-7	TRBD1	CASSPGQGEITYEQYF	TGTGCCAGCTCGCCCGGACAGGGGGAAATCACGTACGAGCAGTACTTC
many	TRBV18	TRBJ2-5	NA	CASSPVVGETQYF	TGTGCCAGCTCACCGGTAGTGGGAGAGACCCAGTACTTC
many	TRBV5-5	TRBJ2-3	NA	CASSMWGAGGTDTQYF	TGTGCCAGCAGCATGTGGGGGGCAGGTGGCACAGATACGCAGTATTTT
many	TRBV20-1	TRBJ2-1	TRBD2	CSARDPTSGDSYNEQFF	TGCAGTGCTAGAGACCCGACTAGCGGGGACTCCTACAATGAGCAGTTCTTC
many	TRBV3-1	TRBJ2-4	NA	CASSQGMGLAKNIQYF	TGTGCCAGCAGCCAAGGGATGGGGTTAGCCAAAAACATTCAGTACTTC
many	TRBV20-1	TRBJ2-7	TRBD1	CSATSGGASQLSYEQYF	TGCAGTGCTACCTCAGGGGGCGCGTCCCAGCTATCATACGAGCAGTACTTC
few	TRBV6-5	TRBJ2-6	NA	CASSSGATGANVLTF	TGTGCCAGCAGTTCCGGGGCCACTGGGGCCAACGTCCTGACTTTC
NA	TRBV9	TRBJ2-7	NA	CASSIYYEQYF	TGTGCCAGCAGTATTTACTATGAGCAGTACTTC
many	TRBV12-3/TRBV12-4	TRBJ1-5	NA	CASSKQDLSNQPQHF	TGTGCCAGCAGCAAACAGGACCTTAGCAATCAGCCCCAGCATTTT
many	TRBV5-1	TRBJ2-2	TRBD1	CASRPGTGGTGELFF	TGCGCCAGCAGACCCGGGACAGGGGGGACCGGGGAGCTGTTTTTT
many	TRBV12-3/TRBV12-4	TRBJ2-2	TRBD2	CASSATSGGPGELFF	TGTGCCAGCAGTGCTACTAGCGGGGGGCCCGGGGAGCTGTTTTTT
many	TRBV28	TRBJ1-5	NA	CASSPVGGYSNQPQHF	TGTGCCAGCAGTCCCGTGGGAGGGTATAGCAATCAGCCCCAGCATTTT
many	TRBV29-1	TRBJ1-1	NA	CSVLDTKGTEAFF	TGCAGCGTACTGGACACCAAGGGCACTGAAGCTTTCTTT
many	TRBV3-1	TRBJ2-1	NA	CASSRHSRGTYNEQFF	TGTGCCAGCAGCCGCCATAGCCGCGGAACCTACAATGAGCAGTTCTTC
many	TRBV20-1	TRBJ2-1	NA	CSARPQGNEQFF	TGCAGTGCTAGACCTCAGGGTAATGAGCAGTTCTTC
medium-sized	TRBV27	TRBJ2-3	NA	CASSFAGTRDTQYF	TGTGCCAGCAGTTTCGCAGGGACCCGCGATACGCAGTATTTT
many	TRBV7-2	TRBJ2-6	NA	CASSLDRASSGANVLTF	TGTGCCAGCAGCTTAGATCGGGCGAGCTCTGGGGCCAACGTCCTGACTTTC
many	TRBV29-1	TRBJ1-1	NA	CSARGVNTEAFF	TGCAGCGCCCGAGGGGTGAACACTGAAGCTTTCTTT
many	TRBV6-5	TRBJ1-4	NA	CASRPATTNEKLFF	TGTGCCAGCAGGCCGGCTACAACTAATGAAAAACTGTTTTTT